A single T cell receptor (beta chain) is shown here with its context. Antigen specificity is unknown. The record originates from a study of cytomegalovirus exposure and HLA in healthy donors. The germline V gene encodes CDR1 LNHDA and CDR2 SQIVND (reference sequence). The CDR3 consists of 14 residues. The V end lost 1 base, the J end lost 1 base, and 4 bases lay between the germline ends. Whole-study findings and limits: Productive status was seen about 90% or about 30% of the time for most TCR beta V segments in an earlier analysis.

PCR involved 60 Vbeta and 13 Jbeta primers. Authors' processing steps: Later work found around 80 million unique TCR beta chains, with about 10 million shared. Sequencing used immunoSEQ multiplex PCR; TCRdb keeps in-frame clones, though not all of them. The V and J calls and the clone size are those of that table, but D and trimming were determined from the DNA. The sample lists about 72,000 clones; around 80% were seen once. The TCR sequence derives from a young man in good health and CMV-seronegative. The chain recombines TRBV19 with TRBJ1-4; D not resolved. The specimen was PBMCs. The CDR3 region is CASSIAVTNEKLFF. Written as DNA, the CDR3 is TGTGCCAGTAGTATAGCTGTAACTAATGAAAAACTGTTTTTT.